The 5 T cell receptor beta chains in this list originate from one sample, sequenced in a study of shared clonotypes between healthy human individuals. Using immunoSEQ multiplex PCR, the repertoire was profiled, and TCRdb retains in-frame clones only, with some absent. The sample includes 2 million to 2.5 million clones, nearly 97% of them seen just once. Sequenced material: naive CD4+ T cells sorted from blood. This sample's subset: CD45RA+ positively selected. The receptors come from a man aged 18 to 30 in good health.

This clone showed up just a few times. The rearrangement uses TRBV18 and TRBJ1-6; D gene unclear. Germline values: CDR1 KGHSH, CDR2 LQKENI. V lost 3 bases and J 5 bases, leaving 11 bases between the germline ends. The CDR3 consists of 15 residues. CDR3: CASSPERADNSPLHF. In nucleotides, the CDR3 is TGTGCCAGCTCACCGGAGAGGGCAGATAATTCACCCCTCCACTTT.

Here the CDR3 reads CASSLLIAGHNEQFF. CDR3 DNA: TGCGCCAGCAGCTTGTTAATAGCGGGCCACAATGAGCAGTTCTTC. V is TRBV5-1 and J is TRBJ2-1, with TRBD2 identical over 7 bases. The germline V gene has CDR1 SGHRS and CDR2 YFSETQ. The CDR3 covers 15 residues. Trimming at V came to 1 base and at J to 5 bases, leaving 6 bases not matched to a gene.

CDR3: CASSLVPARENTEAFF. CDR3 in DNA: TGCGCCAGCAGCTTGGTACCAGCCCGGGAGAACACTGAAGCTTTCTTT. This sequence joins TRBV5-1 and TRBJ1-1, with D hard to call. V shed 0 bases and J shed 1 base, with 13 bases lying between them. The CDR3 has 16 residues. Germline assignment: CDR1 SGHRS and CDR2 YFSETQ. The variable domain in full, completed from reference TRBV5-1 and TRBJ1-1, reads KAGVTQTPRYLIKTRGQQVTLSCSPISGHRSVSWYQQTPGQGLQFLFEYFSETQRNKGNFPGRFSGRQFSNSRSEMNVSTLELGDSALYLCASSLVPARENTEAFFGQGTRLTVV.

The J gene is TRBJ2-3, the V gene TRBV5-4, with D perhaps matching TRBD2 (5 bases). The V and J ends lost 0 bases and 4 bases respectively, with 12 bases between them. The CDR3 is 15 amino acids. In germline, CDR1 is SGHNT, CDR2 YYREEE (reference sequence). The DNA for the CDR3 is TGTGCCAGCAGCTTGGATACGGGAAGTTCAGATACGCAGTATTTT. As protein: CASSLDTGSSDTQYF.

The J gene is TRBJ1-1, the V gene TRBV19; D is possibly TRBD1 (5 bases). The V end lost 4 bases, the J end lost 5 bases, and 11 bases lay between the germline ends. CDR1 LNHDA and CDR2 SQIVND come from the germline V gene (reference sequence). The CDR3 extends over 13 amino acids. The CDR3 reads CASSSRVETEAFF. CDR3 DNA sequence: TGTGCCAGTAGTAGCAGGGTAGAGACTGAAGCTTTCTTT.